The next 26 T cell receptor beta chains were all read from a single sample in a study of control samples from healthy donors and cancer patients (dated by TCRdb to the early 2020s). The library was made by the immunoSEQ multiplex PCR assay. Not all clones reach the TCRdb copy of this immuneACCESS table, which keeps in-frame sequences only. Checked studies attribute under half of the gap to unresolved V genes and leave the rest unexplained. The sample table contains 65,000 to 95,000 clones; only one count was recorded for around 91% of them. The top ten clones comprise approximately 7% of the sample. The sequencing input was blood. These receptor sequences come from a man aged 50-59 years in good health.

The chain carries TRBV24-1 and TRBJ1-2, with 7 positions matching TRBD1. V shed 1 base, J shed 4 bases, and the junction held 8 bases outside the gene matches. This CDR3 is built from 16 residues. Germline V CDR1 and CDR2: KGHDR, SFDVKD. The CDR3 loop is CATSDFGQALGYGYTF. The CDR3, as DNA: TGTGCCACCAGTGATTTCGGACAGGCCCTAGGCTATGGCTACACCTTC.

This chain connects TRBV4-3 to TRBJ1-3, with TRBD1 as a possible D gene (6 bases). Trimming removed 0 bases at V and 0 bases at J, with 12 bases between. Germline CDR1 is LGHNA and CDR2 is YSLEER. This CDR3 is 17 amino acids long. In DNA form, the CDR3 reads TGCGCCAGCAGCCAAGAGAAACAGGGAAGCTCTGGAAACACCATATATTTT. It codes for CASSQEKQGSSGNTIYF.

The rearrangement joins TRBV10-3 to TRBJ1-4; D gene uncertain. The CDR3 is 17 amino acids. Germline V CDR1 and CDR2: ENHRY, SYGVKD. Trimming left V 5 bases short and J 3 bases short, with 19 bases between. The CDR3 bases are TGTGCCATCAGTTCAATTTATCTTCCCGGCGCTAATGAAAAACTGTTTTTT. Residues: CAISSIYLPGANEKLFF.

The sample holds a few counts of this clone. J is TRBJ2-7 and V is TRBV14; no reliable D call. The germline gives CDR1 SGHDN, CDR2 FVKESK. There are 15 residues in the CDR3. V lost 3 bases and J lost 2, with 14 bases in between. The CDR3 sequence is CASSQADHLTYEQYF. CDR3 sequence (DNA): TGTGCCAGCAGCCAGGCTGATCATCTAACCTACGAGCAGTACTTC.

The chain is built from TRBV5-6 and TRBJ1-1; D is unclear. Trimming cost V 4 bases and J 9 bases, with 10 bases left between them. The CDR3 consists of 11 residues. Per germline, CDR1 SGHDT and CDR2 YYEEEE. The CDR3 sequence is CASSSGPQAFF. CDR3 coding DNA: TGTGCCAGCAGCAGTGGACCCCAAGCTTTCTTT. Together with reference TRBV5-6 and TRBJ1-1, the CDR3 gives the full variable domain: DAGVTQSPTHLIKTRGQQVTLRCSPKSGHDTVSWYQQALGQGPQFIFQYYEEEERQRGNFPDRFSGHQFPNYSSELNVNALLLGDSALYLCASSSGPQAFFGQGTRLTVV.

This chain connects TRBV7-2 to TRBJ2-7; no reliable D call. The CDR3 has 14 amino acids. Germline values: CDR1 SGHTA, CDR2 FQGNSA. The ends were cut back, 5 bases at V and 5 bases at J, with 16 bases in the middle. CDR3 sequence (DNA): TGTGCCAGCAGCCCGAGGAAGGGAATCAACGAGCAGTACTTC. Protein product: CASSPRKGINEQYF.

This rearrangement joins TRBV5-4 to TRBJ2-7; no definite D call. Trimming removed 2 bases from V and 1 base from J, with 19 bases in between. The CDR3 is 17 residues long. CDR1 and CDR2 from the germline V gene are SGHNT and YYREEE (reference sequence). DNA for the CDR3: TGTGCCAGCAGCTTAATGGTTAACCCTTCTCGATCCTACGAGCAGTACTTC. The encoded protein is CASSLMVNPSRSYEQYF.

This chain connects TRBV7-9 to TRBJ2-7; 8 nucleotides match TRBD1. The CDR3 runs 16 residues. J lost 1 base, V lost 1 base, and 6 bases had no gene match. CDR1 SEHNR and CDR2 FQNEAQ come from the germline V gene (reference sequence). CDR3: CASSLVGQGASYEQYF. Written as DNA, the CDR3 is TGTGCCAGCAGCTTAGTGGGGCAGGGGGCATCCTACGAGCAGTACTTC.

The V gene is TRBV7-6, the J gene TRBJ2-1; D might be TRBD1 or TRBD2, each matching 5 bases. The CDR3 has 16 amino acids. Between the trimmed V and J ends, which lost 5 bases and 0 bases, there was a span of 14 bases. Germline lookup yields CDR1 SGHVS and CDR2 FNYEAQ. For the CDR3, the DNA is TGTGCCAGCAGCCCCAACGAGGGGAGCTCCTACAATGAGCAGTTCTTC. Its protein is CASSPNEGSSYNEQFF.

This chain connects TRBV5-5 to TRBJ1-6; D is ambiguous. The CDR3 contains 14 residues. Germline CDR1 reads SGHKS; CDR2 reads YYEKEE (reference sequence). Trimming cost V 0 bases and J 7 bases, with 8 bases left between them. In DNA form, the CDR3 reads TGTGCCAGCAGCTTGGGGTGGAGGAATTCACCCCTCCACTTT. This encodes CASSLGWRNSPLHF.

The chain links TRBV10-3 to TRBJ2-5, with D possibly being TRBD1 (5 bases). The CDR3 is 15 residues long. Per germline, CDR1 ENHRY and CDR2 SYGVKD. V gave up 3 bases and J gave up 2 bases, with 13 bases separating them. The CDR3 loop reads CAISEQQVGQETQYF. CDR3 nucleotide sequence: TGTGCCATCAGTGAACAACAGGTTGGACAAGAGACCCAGTACTTC.

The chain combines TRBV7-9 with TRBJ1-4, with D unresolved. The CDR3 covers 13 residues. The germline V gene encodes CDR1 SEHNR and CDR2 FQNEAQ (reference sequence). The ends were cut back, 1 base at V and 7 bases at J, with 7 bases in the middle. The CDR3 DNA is TGTGCCAGCAGCTTAGACCTGGGTGAAAAACTGTTTTTT. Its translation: CASSLDLGEKLFF.

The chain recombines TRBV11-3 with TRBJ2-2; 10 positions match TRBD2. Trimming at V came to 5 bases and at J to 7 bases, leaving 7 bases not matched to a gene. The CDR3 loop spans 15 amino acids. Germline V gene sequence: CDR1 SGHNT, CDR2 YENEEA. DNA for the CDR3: TGTGCCAGCAGCCCCGCAGCGGGGGGGCTCGGGGAGCTGTTTTTT. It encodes CASSPAAGGLGELFF.

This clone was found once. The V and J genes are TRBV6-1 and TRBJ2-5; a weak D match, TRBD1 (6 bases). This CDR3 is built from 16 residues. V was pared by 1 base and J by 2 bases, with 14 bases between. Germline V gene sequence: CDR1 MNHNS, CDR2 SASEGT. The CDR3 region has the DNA TGTGCCAGCAGTGAAGGGGGGCTTCAAGGGCAAGAGACCCAGTACTTC. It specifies CASSEGGLQGQETQYF.

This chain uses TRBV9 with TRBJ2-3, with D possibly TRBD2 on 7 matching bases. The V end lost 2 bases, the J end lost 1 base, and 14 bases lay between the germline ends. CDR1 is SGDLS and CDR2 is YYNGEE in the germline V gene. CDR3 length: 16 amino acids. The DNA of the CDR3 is TGTGCCAGCAGCGTCAAGGGGGGGGCCGGCACAGATACGCAGTATTTT. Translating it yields CASSVKGGAGTDTQYF.

The CDR3 loop reads CASSLEGQASGANVLTF. The CDR3, as DNA: TGTGCCAGCAGTTTAGAGGGGCAGGCCTCTGGGGCCAACGTCCTGACTTTC. The chain couples TRBV27 to TRBJ2-6; D tentatively fits TRBD1 or TRBD2 (5 bases each). CDR3 length: 17 residues. Per germline, CDR1 MNHEY and CDR2 SMNVEV (reference sequence). With 2 bases removed from V and 0 bases from J, the gap between germline ends came to 11 bases.

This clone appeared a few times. CDR3 sequence (DNA): TGTGCCAGCTCACCGTCCCGGGACAGGGCTGTCTATGGCTACACCTTC. It specifies CASSPSRDRAVYGYTF. The chain combines TRBV18 with TRBJ1-2, with 9 bases fitting TRBD1. The germline CDR1 and CDR2 sequences are KGHSH and LQKENI. V shed 3 bases, J shed 4 bases, and the junction held 9 bases outside the gene matches. The CDR3 sequence is 16 residues long. The entire variable domain, with the rest obtained from reference TRBV18 and TRBJ1-2, is as follows: NAGVMQNPRHLVRRRGQEARLRCSPMKGHSHVYWYRQLPEEGLKFMVYLQKENIIDESGMPKERFSAEFPKEGPSILRIQQVVRGDSAAYFCASSPSRDRAVYGYTFGSGTRLTVV.

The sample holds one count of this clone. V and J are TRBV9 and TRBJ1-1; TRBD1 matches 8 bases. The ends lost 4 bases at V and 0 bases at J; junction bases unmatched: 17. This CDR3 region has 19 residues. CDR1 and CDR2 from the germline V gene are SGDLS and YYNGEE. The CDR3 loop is CASSRTGFFLLSMNTEAFF. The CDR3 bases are TGTGCCAGCAGCCGGACAGGGTTCTTCCTCCTTTCTATGAACACTGAAGCTTTCTTT.

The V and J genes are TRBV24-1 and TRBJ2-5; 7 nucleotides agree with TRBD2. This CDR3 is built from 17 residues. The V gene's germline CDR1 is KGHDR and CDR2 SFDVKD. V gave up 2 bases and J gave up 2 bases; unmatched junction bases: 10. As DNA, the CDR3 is TGTGCCACCAGTGATTCCGGATCACTAGCGTTGCAAGAGACCCAGTACTTC. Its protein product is CATSDSGSLALQETQYF.

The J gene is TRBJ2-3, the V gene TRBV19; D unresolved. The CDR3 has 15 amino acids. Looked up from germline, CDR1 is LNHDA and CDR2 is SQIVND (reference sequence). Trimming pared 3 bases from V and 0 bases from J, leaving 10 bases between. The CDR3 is CASSIRPLSTDTQYF. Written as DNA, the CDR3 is TGTGCCAGTAGTATTCGGCCACTGAGCACAGATACGCAGTATTTT.

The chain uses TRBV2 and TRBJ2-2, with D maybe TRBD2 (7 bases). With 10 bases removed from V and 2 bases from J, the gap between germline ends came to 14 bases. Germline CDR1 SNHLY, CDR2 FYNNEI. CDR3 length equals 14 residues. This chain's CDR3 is CAKGGAVNTGELFF. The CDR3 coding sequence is TGTGCCAAAGGGGGGGCAGTAAACACCGGGGAGCTGTTTTTT.

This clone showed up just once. Written as DNA, the CDR3 is TGTGCCAGCAGTGACGAGGGTGGGAATTCACCCCTCCACTTT. It is translated as CASSDEGGNSPLHF. The chain is built from TRBV6-4 and TRBJ1-6; D unclear. Germline-derived CDR1 and CDR2 are MRHNA and SNTAGT. The CDR3 has 14 amino acids. V lost 2 bases, J lost 7 bases, and 9 bases lay in between.

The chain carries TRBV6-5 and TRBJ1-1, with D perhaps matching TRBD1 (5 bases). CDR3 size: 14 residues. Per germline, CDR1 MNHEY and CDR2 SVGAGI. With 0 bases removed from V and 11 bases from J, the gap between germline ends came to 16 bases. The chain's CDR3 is CASSYSLDSGVAFF. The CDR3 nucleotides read TGTGCCAGCAGTTACTCTCTCGACAGCGGGGTTGCTTTCTTT.

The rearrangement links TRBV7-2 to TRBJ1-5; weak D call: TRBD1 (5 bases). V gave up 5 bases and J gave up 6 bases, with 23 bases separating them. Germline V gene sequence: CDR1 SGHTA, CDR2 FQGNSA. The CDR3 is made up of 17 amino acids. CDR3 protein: CASSRIPSTVGGQPQHF. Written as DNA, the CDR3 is TGTGCCAGCAGCCGGATCCCATCGACAGTGGGTGGTCAGCCCCAGCATTTT.

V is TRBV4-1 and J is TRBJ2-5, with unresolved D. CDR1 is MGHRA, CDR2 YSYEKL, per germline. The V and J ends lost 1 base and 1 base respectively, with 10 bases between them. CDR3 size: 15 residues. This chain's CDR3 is CASSQVQSTQETQYF. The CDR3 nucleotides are TGCGCCAGCAGCCAAGTTCAGAGTACCCAAGAGACCCAGTACTTC.

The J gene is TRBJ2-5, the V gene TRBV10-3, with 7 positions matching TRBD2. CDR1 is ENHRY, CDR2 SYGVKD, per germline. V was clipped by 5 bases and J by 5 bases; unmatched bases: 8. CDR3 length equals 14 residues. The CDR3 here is CAISSGASRETQYF. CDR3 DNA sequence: TGTGCCATCAGTAGCGGGGCATCCCGGGAGACCCAGTACTTC.